Each of the 30 T cell receptor beta chains below was sequenced from the same sample in a study of T cell repertoires in cytomegalovirus infection. Their cognate antigens are unknown. TCRdb called the reads again in MiXCR, with one record for every CDR3 protein. The sample comprises over 120,000 distinct CDR3 sequences, about 31% of which are singletons, and roughly 51% rests with the top ten. The source was CD8+ T cells from cultured PBMCs, collected from culture after CMV antigen stimulation. The source is a human donor in good health (CMV status not recorded). Some clones in this sample may be carry-over from other donors' samples.

The chain has TRBV2 and TRBJ1-4, with a tentative D call TRBD1 (6 bases). V lost 0 bases to trimming and J lost 8 bases, with 13 bases between them. CDR3 length: 15 residues. CDR1 SNHLY and CDR2 FYNNEI come from the germline V gene. The CDR3 DNA reads as TGTGCCAGCAGTGAAGCTTCTGGGGGCCGGGAAAAACTGTTTTTT. It encodes CASSEASGGREKLFF. The full variable domain, rest sourced from reference TRBV2 and TRBJ1-4, is EPEVTQTPSHQVTQMGQEVILRCVPISNHLYFYWYRQILGQKVEFLVSFYNNEISEKSEIFDDQFSVERPDGSNFTLKIRSTKLEDSAMYFCASSEASGGREKLFFGSGTQLSVL.

This clonotype was seen more than once but under ten times. The chain uses TRBV27 and TRBJ2-6, with D unresolved. Germline CDR1 and CDR2: MNHEY and SMNVEV (reference sequence). V was clipped by 0 bases and J by 4 bases, with 4 bases between them. The CDR3 is 14 residues long. CDR3 residues: CASSLSPGANVLTF. The CDR3 DNA reads as TGTGCCAGCAGTTTATCGCCGGGGGCCAACGTCCTGACTTTC.

This clonotype has just a few counts. The chain has TRBV7-9 and TRBJ2-1, with D tentatively TRBD2 (7 bases). CDR1 is SEHNR, CDR2 FQNEAQ, per germline (reference sequence). The CDR3 has 16 residues. The germline V and J ends were trimmed by 5 bases and 7 bases, with 21 bases remaining between them. The CDR3 protein is CASSQGGLSVFNEQFF. The CDR3 DNA reads TGTGCCAGCAGCCAAGGGGGACTAAGTGTTTTTAATGAGCAGTTCTTC.

In DNA, the CDR3 is TGTGCCAGCAGCTTATGGGACAACGATGAGCAGTTCTTC. This translates into CASSLWDNDEQFF. The rearrangement links TRBV7-8 to TRBJ2-1, with TRBD1 as a possible D gene (6 bases). This CDR3 is built from 13 residues. Per the germline V gene, CDR1 is SGHVS and CDR2 is FQNEAQ. Trimming stripped 2 bases from V and 8 bases from J, with 10 bases between.

V and J are TRBV4-1 and TRBJ1-5; D is unclear. V was pared by 3 bases and J by 4 bases, with 7 bases between. CDR1 and CDR2 (germline): MGHRA, YSYEKL. The CDR3 contains 13 residues. In nucleotides, the CDR3 is TGCGCCAGCAGCCAGGACTCAAATCAGCCCCAGCATTTT. Translating it yields CASSQDSNQPQHF.

This clonotype was seen more than once but under ten times. The genes are TRBV7-9 and TRBJ2-5; no definite D call. CDR3 length: 15 residues. Germline assignment: CDR1 SEHNR and CDR2 FQNEAQ (reference sequence). V was cut by 1 base and J by 1 base, with 10 bases left in between. The CDR3 spells CASSLVVPAQETQYF. The CDR3, as DNA: TGTGCCAGCAGCTTAGTCGTACCCGCCCAAGAGACCCAGTACTTC.

Many counts were recorded for this clonotype. The junction does not match germline at one end; this may be a read error. The chain combines TRBV27 with TRBJ2-7; 8 bases align to TRBD2. CDR3 size: 13 residues. Germline CDR1 reads MNHEY; CDR2 reads SMNVEV (reference sequence). The CDR3 loop reads CASSLSGGYEQYF. The CDR3 nucleotides are TGTGCCAGCAGCTTATCGGGGGGGTACGAGCAGTACTTC.

The table lists this clonotype with a few counts. The chain is built from TRBV28 and TRBJ2-7; the D gene is possibly TRBD1 (6 bases). This CDR3 has 15 residues. V lost 3 bases and J lost 2, with 14 bases in between. From germline, CDR1 is MDHEN and CDR2 SYDVKM. DNA of the CDR3: TGTGCCAGCAGTTTCGTATGGCAGGGGACCTACGAGCAGTACTTC. Protein: CASSFVWQGTYEQYF.

The chain joins TRBV27 to TRBJ1-1; 10 bases are shared with TRBD1. The ends lost 5 bases at V and 7 bases at J; junction bases unmatched: 10. This CDR3 is 15 amino acids long. The germline V gene has CDR1 MNHEY and CDR2 SMNVEV (reference sequence). The CDR3 nucleotides read TGTGCCAGCAGTCCTACCGGGACAGGGGCGGGTGAAGCTTTCTTT. Translation: CASSPTGTGAGEAFF.

The V call is TRBV2, the J call TRBJ2-7; 10 bases are shared with TRBD1. V shed 6 bases and J 5 bases; nucleotides not matched to a gene: 7. Germline V CDR1 and CDR2: SNHLY, FYNNEI. The CDR3 is 14 residues long. The CDR3 nucleotides read TGTGCCAGCAGCCGCGGGACAGGGGAGGACGAGCAGTACTTC. It yields the protein CASSRGTGEDEQYF. The full variable domain, its missing parts supplied by reference TRBV2 and TRBJ2-7, is EPEVTQTPSHQVTQMGQEVILRCVPISNHLYFYWYRQILGQKVEFLVSFYNNEISEKSEIFDDQFSVERPDGSNFTLKIRSTKLEDSAMYFCASSRGTGEDEQYFGPGTRLTVT.

This clonotype occurred many times. This chain connects TRBV7-2 to TRBJ2-6, with TRBD1 identical over 7 bases. This CDR3 comprises 15 residues. CDR1 and CDR2 from the germline V gene are SGHTA and FQGNSA. V shed 3 bases and J 4 bases; nucleotides not matched to a gene: 3. The CDR3 spells CASSLTGSGANVLTF. The CDR3 DNA follows: TGTGCCAGCAGCTTGACAGGGTCAGGGGCCAACGTCCTGACTTTC.

This chain connects TRBV29-1 to TRBJ2-1; 7 bases align to TRBD1. CDR3 length equals 14 residues. J was trimmed by 1 base and V by 6 bases; bases with no gene match: 6. Germline values: CDR1 SQVTM, CDR2 ANQGSEA. CDR3 sequence (DNA): TGCAGCGTCGATGCAGGGGGTTCCTACAATGAGCAGTTCTTC. Translated, it gives CSVDAGGSYNEQFF.

This clonotype appeared a single time. The CDR3, as DNA: TGCAGTGCTAGAGATTTTCGCCTAGATGATAATGAGCAGTTCTTC. This encodes CSARDFRLDDNEQFF. The rearrangement links TRBV20-1 to TRBJ2-1; no clear D gene. Per germline, CDR1 DFQATT and CDR2 SNEGSKA (reference sequence). The CDR3 loop spans 15 amino acids. Deletions cut 0 bases from V and 7 bases from J, with 16 bases between.

The chain couples TRBV10-1 to TRBJ1-5; 7 bases map to TRBD1. The CDR3 contains 17 residues. Germline V gene data show CDR1 as WNHNN and CDR2 as SYGVQD (reference sequence). V shed 7 bases, J shed 6 bases, and the junction held 18 bases outside the gene matches. The CDR3 spells CASIGQEGKIYGQPQHF. DNA of the CDR3: TGCGCCAGCATAGGACAGGAGGGTAAGATATACGGTCAGCCCCAGCATTTT.

This clonotype came up a few times. The chain combines TRBV6-2 or TRBV6-3 with TRBJ2-1; 8 bases map to TRBD2. Unmatched junction bases numbered 8, after V lost 6 bases and J lost 13 bases. This CDR3 has 12 amino acids. Germline V gene lookup returns CDR1 MNHEY and CDR2 SVGEGT. CDR3 sequence: CASSVTGTSQFF. The CDR3 bases are TGTGCCAGCAGCGTAACCGGGACTAGTCAGTTCTTC.

This chain uses TRBV6-5 with TRBJ2-3; weak D call: TRBD2 (5 bases). Germline V gene data show CDR1 as MNHEY and CDR2 as SVGAGI. The CDR3 length is 14 residues. Trimming pared 2 bases from V and 5 bases from J, leaving 11 bases between. The DNA for the CDR3 is TGTGCCAGCAGTTACAGCGGCCAAGGAGATACGCAGTATTTT. This encodes CASSYSGQGDTQYF.

The V gene is TRBV12-3 or TRBV12-4, the J gene TRBJ1-2, with 7 nucleotides matching TRBD1. J gave up 6 bases and V 5 bases, and 9 bases lay outside the gene matches. The CDR3 contains 14 residues. Here the CDR3 reads CASSTYRGFDGYTF. DNA for the CDR3: TGTGCCAGCAGTACATACAGGGGTTTTGATGGCTACACCTTC.

This clonotype appeared a few times. The rearrangement links TRBV6-6 to TRBJ2-5; no definite D call. The CDR3 spans 17 residues. The V gene's germline CDR1 is MNHNY and CDR2 SVGAGI (reference sequence). Trimming cost V 0 bases and J 1 base, with 15 bases left between them. CDR3 protein: CASSYSSSARFQETQYF. The CDR3, as DNA: TGTGCCAGCAGTTACTCGTCGAGCGCCCGGTTCCAAGAGACCCAGTACTTC.

This clonotype has at least ten counts. The chain combines TRBV27 with TRBJ1-1, with D hard to call. Trimming removed 0 bases from V and 2 bases from J, with 10 bases in between. The CDR3 consists of 15 residues. From germline, CDR1 is MNHEY and CDR2 SMNVEV (reference sequence). The DNA for the CDR3 is TGTGCCAGCAGTTTATCCTTCCAGGCCAACACTGAAGCTTTCTTT. Protein product: CASSLSFQANTEAFF.

This clonotype was seen a few times. The V and J genes are TRBV7-9 and TRBJ1-1, with D hard to call. Germline V gene lookup returns CDR1 SEHNR and CDR2 FQNEAQ (reference sequence). The CDR3 is 16 residues long. V was pared by 2 bases and J by 11 bases, with 24 bases between. The CDR3 DNA follows: TGTGCCAGCAGCTTAAGTACCGGACGGTGGGCCTTTCGGGCTTTCTTT. The encoded protein is CASSLSTGRWAFRAFF.

This chain links TRBV27 with TRBJ2-7, with TRBD1 matching over 7 bases. Germline V gene lookup returns CDR1 MNHEY and CDR2 SMNVEV (reference sequence). The CDR3 spans 14 residues. V gave up 5 bases and J gave up 3 bases; unmatched junction bases: 7. CDR3 residues: CASSLQGPYYEQYF. In DNA form, the CDR3 reads TGTGCCAGCAGTCTACAGGGGCCTTACTACGAGCAGTACTTC.

This clonotype was counted a few times. The chain uses TRBV25-1 and TRBJ1-2; D remains ambiguous. Between the trimmed V and J ends, which lost 1 base and 8 bases, there was a span of 11 bases. The CDR3 runs 13 residues. CDR1 is MGHDK and CDR2 is SYGVNS in the germline V gene. The CDR3, as DNA: TGTGCCAGCAGTGAATTGGCAGGCGGCGGCTACACCTTC. This codes for CASSELAGGGYTF.

The table lists this clonotype with a few counts. The V call is TRBV6-1, the J call TRBJ2-1; TRBD1 aligns across 7 bases. The CDR3 length is 14 residues. Germline CDR1 MNHNS, CDR2 SASEGT. V lost 6 bases, J lost 6 bases, and 8 bases stayed unmatched. CDR3 residues: CASRQTGLGNEQFF. CDR3 sequence (DNA): TGTGCCAGCAGGCAGACAGGGCTGGGCAATGAGCAGTTCTTC.

This clonotype was seen a few times. This sequence joins TRBV20-1 and TRBJ2-1; TRBD2 aligns across 8 bases. Trimming at V came to 6 bases and at J to 4 bases, leaving 11 bases not matched to a gene. Per germline, CDR1 DFQATT and CDR2 SNEGSKA (reference sequence). The CDR3 covers 15 residues. CDR3 nucleotides: TGCAGTGCCACGGTAACTAGCGGAGTTTACAATGAGCAGTTCTTC. Its protein is CSATVTSGVYNEQFF.

The rearrangement joins TRBV7-2 to TRBJ2-7, with D perhaps TRBD2 (7 bases). Trimming took 10 bases from V and 4 from J, leaving 26 bases between them. Germline assignment: CDR1 SGHTA and CDR2 FQGNSA. The CDR3 spans 16 residues. The CDR3 sequence: CANSPRRGGAEYEQYF. The CDR3 DNA is TGTGCCAACAGTCCCCGTAGAGGGGGGGCGGAGTACGAGCAGTACTTC.

This clonotype has only a few counts. V usage is TRBV7-9 and J usage is TRBJ2-3; 12 bases agree with TRBD1. The CDR3 is 18 amino acids. With 3 bases clipped from V and 3 bases from J, the junction kept 10 bases outside the gene matches. Per the germline V gene, CDR1 is SEHNR and CDR2 is FQNEAQ (reference sequence). The CDR3 DNA follows: TGTGCCAGCAGCTTCATCCTAGGGGACAGGGGGCAAACAGATACGCAGTATTTT. Its protein product is CASSFILGDRGQTDTQYF.

This clonotype occurred a few times. This rearrangement joins TRBV20-1 to TRBJ2-3, with TRBD2 matching 12 bases. The germline V gene encodes CDR1 DFQATT and CDR2 SNEGSKA (reference sequence). The CDR3 covers 17 residues. Trimming removed 3 bases from V and 2 bases from J; junction bases left unmatched: 9. The CDR3 region is CSASRTTSGGNTDTQYF. The CDR3 DNA follows: TGCAGTGCTAGCCGCACGACTAGCGGGGGCAACACAGATACGCAGTATTTT.

In its sample, this clonotype was seen a few times. V usage is TRBV7-9 and J usage is TRBJ2-5; the D gene is possibly TRBD2 (6 bases). Between the trimmed V and J ends, which lost 5 bases and 7 bases, there was a span of 8 bases. This CDR3 has 11 residues. CDR1 is SEHNR, CDR2 FQNEAQ, per germline (reference sequence). For the CDR3, the DNA is TGTGCCAGCAGCCCAGCGGGGACCCAGTACTTC. It is translated as CASSPAGTQYF.

The chain joins TRBV7-9 to TRBJ2-7; D is unclear. Germline values: CDR1 SEHNR, CDR2 FQNEAQ (reference sequence). This CDR3 contains 15 residues. V was clipped by 3 bases and J by 2 bases, with 14 bases between them. The CDR3 region has the DNA TGTGCCAGCAGCTTCTCCGAGGTGGGAACCTACGAGCAGTACTTC. It encodes CASSFSEVGTYEQYF.

CDR3 bases: TGTGCCAGCAGTGAGGGCAGGGTACACACTGAAGCTTTCTTT. Protein sequence: CASSEGRVHTEAFF. V is TRBV2 and J is TRBJ1-1; weak D call: TRBD1 (5 bases). Trimming cost V 3 bases and J 3 bases, with 11 bases left between them. The CDR3 consists of 14 residues. Germline assignment: CDR1 SNHLY and CDR2 FYNNEI.